The 2 T cell receptor beta chains below come from one sample, sequenced in a study of blood T cell repertoires in COVID-19. Measured with immunoSEQ multiplex PCR; TCRdb has only the in-frame clones, and not every one. The data show some 65,000 clones, around 77% seen once. The sequenced sample consisted of peripheral blood. All receptors come from a human donor in a cohort sampled during active COVID-19.

The chain has TRBV28 and TRBJ1-2; D not certain. The CDR3 runs to 11 residues. Germline V gives CDR1 MDHEN, CDR2 SYDVKM. V was trimmed by 10 bases and J by 3 bases, leaving 9 bases between them. CDR3 residues: CATRRDYGYTF. CDR3 nucleotides: TGTGCCACCAGACGAGACTATGGCTACACCTTC.

V and J are TRBV7-2 and TRBJ1-1, with D unresolved. Germline CDR1 reads SGHTA; CDR2 reads FQGNSA. The CDR3 contains 14 residues. Trimming took 5 bases from V and 3 from J, leaving 13 bases between them. The CDR3 loop reads CASSLGLWYTEAFF. DNA of the CDR3: TGTGCCAGCAGCCTGGGCCTATGGTACACTGAAGCTTTCTTT.